What follows describes a single TCR beta chain. The antigen it binds to is not known. Nothing much larger sits one base from this clone, and base qualities are not available. This sample is part of a study of cytomegalovirus exposure and HLA in healthy donors (dated by TCRdb to the late 2010s). Study-wide context: According to a later analysis, one platform produced both the roughly 110 validation repertoires and the 670 or so repertoires of the first cohort. The study combined high-throughput TCR immunosequencing, statistical association of individual TCRs with disease status, and machine learning to predict cytomegalovirus infection status. The study aimed to test whether cataloging public T cell receptors could reveal signatures of past pathogen exposure. Along with the roughly 670-subject first cohort, a separate validation cohort of over 90 different subjects was used.

Here is what the overall study found, with its caveats: A later analysis lacked HLA typing for the validation cohort, so it scored co-occurrence in that cohort across all 120 repertoires. In vitro tests confirmed that a few of the cytomegalovirus-associated TCR beta chains recognize cytomegalovirus antigens. The study listed 164 TCR beta chains as associated with cytomegalovirus. Most TCR sequences were seen in very few donors, while some public TCRs were found in many individuals. Of the cluster scores, roughly 95% were above 0 in a later analysis, which found that TCRs clustered in the first cohort also tended to co-occur in the 120 or so validation repertoires. The authors suggested that the approach could potentially be generalized to other disease states and immunological phenotypes. In both the original and validation cohorts, the classifier was reported to diagnose cytomegalovirus status with high specificity and sensitivity.

The protocol used for the library was the immunoSEQ multiplex PCR assay. Concerning the study's data processing: A statistical classification framework was built for diagnosing cytomegalovirus status from the catalog of TCR beta chain sequences. TCRdb took this table from immuneACCESS and kept in-frame rearrangements with V and J called. Such tables lack part of the clones; where checked against another copy, unresolved V genes explain under half of the gap, and the rest is unexplained. V, J and clone size derive from that table, while D and trimming were established from the DNA sequence. Counted in this sample were about 360,000 clones; roughly 85% of them appeared once. The top ten hold 0.8% to 0.85% of the sample. Germline trimming: 1 base from V, 8 bases from J; junction bases outside gene matches: 8. The CDR3 measures 16 amino acids from cysteine to phenylalanine. Left in the record is the CDR3 DNA by itself, 48 bases read in frame from the first base. Looking up the germline V gene yields CDR1 MGHRA and CDR2 YSYEKL.

Donors formed part of the validation cohort, which comprised about 120 subjects and was distinct from the first cohort of over 500 subjects. The sequence came from a woman aged 18-29 years in good health and CMV-seronegative. The chain joins TRBV4-1 to TRBJ1-4, with TRBD1 identical over 9 junction bases. The sample was PBMCs. The nucleotides read TGCGCCAGCAGCCAAGGTTACAGGGGGCAAAGAGAAAAACTGTTTTTT. Its amino acids are CASSQGYRGQREKLFF.